This T cell receptor beta chain was sequenced during a study of memory B cells and T cells in multiple sclerosis. This clone was seen only once. Clones were read by immunoSEQ multiplex PCR, and TCRdb kept only the in-frame ones, dropping some. The sample yields over 6,500 clones, roughly 50% seen once. The CDR3 sequence is 15 residues long. CDR1 and CDR2 (germline): SGHTA, FQGNSA. V dropped 4 bases and J dropped 3 bases, with 12 bases sitting between them. The receptor was derived from a human donor with multiple sclerosis. The specimen sequenced was memory (CD45RO+) CD8+ T cells from blood. The chain recombines TRBV7-2 with TRBJ2-2; D ambiguous. CDR3 sequence reads: CASSSVPEDTGELFF. The CDR3 nucleotides are TGTGCCAGCAGCTCCGTACCCGAGGACACCGGGGAGCTGTTTTTT. Full variable domain (rest looked up from reference TRBV7-2 and TRBJ2-2): GAGVSQSPSNKVTEKGKDVELRCDPISGHTALYWYRQSLGQGLEFLIYFQGNSAPDKSGLPSDRFSAERTGGSVSTLTIQRTQQEDSAVYLCASSSVPEDTGELFFGEGSRLTVL.